Below are 8 T cell receptor beta chains sequenced from a single sample in a study of regulatory T cells in long-lasting Graves disease. The time point is: persistent/refractory GD, antithyroid drugs over 5 years with positive TRAb. Researchers made the TCR library from RNA that was extracted from PBMCs. TCR beta libraries were built with iRepertoire HTBI primers and Arm-PCR of CDR3 regions. MiXCR, applied by TCRdb to the multiplex PCR reads, yields one record per CDR3 protein. The sample has around 400,000 distinct CDR3 sequences; around 20% are singletons. Sequenced here: peripheral blood mononuclear cells (PBMCs), sampled when the disease was refractory, from a patient treated with antithyroid drugs. These receptors were obtained from a female donor with Graves disease.

As to this clonotype: This may arise from a read error, as a much more abundant clone is one base away. The rearrangement uses TRBV3-1 and TRBJ1-2; D gene unclear. Germline lookup yields CDR1 LGHDT and CDR2 YNNKEL (reference sequence). Trimming left V 0 bases short and J 4 bases short, with 9 bases between. This CDR3 contains 14 residues. CDR3 residues: CASSQDSGTYGYTF. The CDR3, as DNA: TGTGCCAGCAGCCAAGATTCGGGCACCTATGGCTACACCTTC.

The chain is built from TRBV11-2 and TRBJ1-1, with D perhaps matching TRBD1 (6 bases). The germline gives CDR1 SGHAT, CDR2 FQNNGV. Trimming removed 6 bases from V and 1 base from J, with 15 bases in between. The CDR3 has 15 residues. Here the CDR3 DNA reads TGTGCCAGCAGTCATCGGGGGCAGAAGAACACTGAAGCTTTCTTT. Its translation: CASSHRGQKNTEAFF.

In its sample, this clonotype was seen a few times. V gene TRBV28 combines with J gene TRBJ2-3, with 16 bases aligning to TRBD2. Germline CDR1 reads MDHEN; CDR2 reads SYDVKM. Unmatched junction bases numbered 17, after V lost 4 bases and J lost 13 bases. The CDR3 loop spans 18 amino acids. The CDR3: CASSSIDKGLAGGPGEYF. The DNA for the CDR3 is TGTGCCAGCAGTTCCATCGACAAGGGACTAGCGGGAGGGCCCGGGGAGTATTTT.

The CDR3 loop is CASTPRGFTTDTQYF. CDR3 nucleotides: TGTGCCAGCACCCCCAGGGGGTTCACCACAGATACGCAGTATTTT. The rearrangement uses TRBV2 and TRBJ2-3, with 7 bases that match TRBD1. The germline gives CDR1 SNHLY, CDR2 FYNNEI. The CDR3 consists of 15 residues. Germline trimming cut 7 bases from V and 2 bases from J; bases unmatched to any gene: 9.

This clonotype was seen a few times. V usage is TRBV14 and J usage is TRBJ1-1; unclear D gene. With 4 bases removed from V and 0 bases from J, the gap between germline ends came to 18 bases. The CDR3 is 17 amino acids. The germline V gene encodes CDR1 SGHDN and CDR2 FVKESK. CDR3 DNA sequence: TGTGCCAGCAGCCGCCTGTCGGGGAGCACCATGAACACTGAAGCTTTCTTT. Its protein is CASSRLSGSTMNTEAFF.

There are many counts of this clonotype. This rearrangement joins TRBV2 to TRBJ2-7, with no clear D. V was trimmed by 1 base and J by 1 base, leaving 5 bases between them. The germline gives CDR1 SNHLY, CDR2 FYNNEI. This CDR3 has 13 amino acids. The CDR3 loop reads CASSEGLSYEQYF. CDR3 nucleotide sequence: TGTGCCAGCAGTGAAGGTCTATCCTACGAGCAGTACTTC.

Only one count was recorded for this clonotype. This chain connects TRBV7-9 to TRBJ2-1, with 7 bases matching TRBD2. The germline gives CDR1 SEHNR, CDR2 FQNEAQ (reference sequence). The CDR3 spans 16 residues. After removal of 6 bases from V and 0 bases from J, the junction contained 8 bases not matched to a gene. In nucleotides, the CDR3 is TGTGCCAGCAGTATACTAGCGACGAGCTCCTACAATGAGCAGTTCTTC. It translates to CASSILATSSYNEQFF. Variable domain in full (rest from reference TRBV7-9 and TRBJ2-1): DTGVSQNPRHKITKRGQNVTFRCDPISEHNRLYWYRQTLGQGPEFLTYFQNEAQLEKSRLLSDRFSAERPKGSFSTLEIQRTEQGDSAMYLCASSILATSSYNEQFFGPGTRLTVL.

Ten or more counts support this clonotype. The chain combines TRBV10-3 with TRBJ1-5, with unresolved D. The CDR3 runs 13 residues. CDR1 is ENHRY and CDR2 is SYGVKD in the germline V gene. The V end lost 5 bases, the J end lost 1 base, and 6 bases lay between the germline ends. The CDR3 DNA is TGTGCCATCAGTAAAGAAAGCAATCAGCCCCAGCATTTT. Translated, it gives CAISKESNQPQHF.